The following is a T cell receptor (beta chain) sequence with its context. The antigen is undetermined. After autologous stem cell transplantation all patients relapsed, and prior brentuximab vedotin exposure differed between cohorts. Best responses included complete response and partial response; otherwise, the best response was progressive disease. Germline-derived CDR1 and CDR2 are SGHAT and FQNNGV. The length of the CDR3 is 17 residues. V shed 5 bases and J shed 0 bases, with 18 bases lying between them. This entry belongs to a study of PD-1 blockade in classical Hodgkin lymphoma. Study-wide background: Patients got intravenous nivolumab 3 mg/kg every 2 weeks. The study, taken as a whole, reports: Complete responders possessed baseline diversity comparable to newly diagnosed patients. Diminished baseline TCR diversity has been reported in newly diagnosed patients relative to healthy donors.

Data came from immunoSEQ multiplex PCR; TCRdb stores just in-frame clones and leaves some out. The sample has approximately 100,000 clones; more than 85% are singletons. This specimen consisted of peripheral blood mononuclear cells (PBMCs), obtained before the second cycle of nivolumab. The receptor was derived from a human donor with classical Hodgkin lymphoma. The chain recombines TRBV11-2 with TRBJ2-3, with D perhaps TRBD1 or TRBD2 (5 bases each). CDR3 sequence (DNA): TGTGCCAGCAGCCGATATGGGGGAGAACAGAGCACAGATACGCAGTATTTT. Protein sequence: CASSRYGGEQSTDTQYF.